This T cell receptor (beta chain) was recovered during a study of blood T cell repertoires in COVID-19. Study-wide context: Acute and convalescent COVID-19 specimens originated in the United States, Italy and Spain. In each case, the material was cDNA or gDNA derived from T cells, B-cell-depleted T cells, or PBMCs.

V was cut by 5 bases and J by 6 bases, with 13 bases left in between. The CDR3 has 13 amino acids. Per the germline V gene, CDR1 is SGHTA and CDR2 is FQGNSA. This clone has only one observation. In the source study's methods: Researchers report that nucleated cell counts were estimated from reference gene primer amplification. The data were produced by immunoSEQ multiplex PCR, yet TCRdb's version contains in-frame clones alone and is incomplete. V, J and clone size were drawn from that table, and D and trimming were deduced from the DNA. The top ten clones hold 9.5% to 13% of a sample with about 200,000 clones, 80% to 90% of them seen once.

The sequence derives from a human donor with active or convalescent COVID-19. The donor label of this sample is uncertain. Material: peripheral blood. The rearrangement links TRBV7-2 to TRBJ1-2; TRBD1 might be the D (5 bases). The CDR3 sequence: CASSPRRGNGYTF. The CDR3 DNA reads as TGTGCCAGCAGCCCAAGGAGGGGAAATGGCTACACCTTC.